The clone carrying this T cell receptor beta chain was counted a few times. Its specificity is unknown. This entry is derived from a study of T-cell reconstitution after alpha-beta-depleted transplantation in children. Study-level points and caveats: T-cell numbers and diversity one year post-transplant derived largely from freshly generated T cells. The origin of high day-60 TCRbeta diversity in some patients lay in surviving recipient T cells and thymic progenitors.

Germline values: CDR1 SQVTM, CDR2 ANQGSEA. The CDR3 runs 15 residues. V shed 1 base and J 6 bases; nucleotides not matched to a gene: 11. The library targeted TCRbeta and was prepared with unique molecular identifiers. TCRdb itself ran the PCR reads through MiXCR, one entry per CDR3 protein. This table has 95,000 to 150,000 distinct CDR3 sequences, around 23% appearing once. The specimen was PBMCs, mostly from graft donor cells, collected 180 days after TCRalphabeta/CD19-depleted stem cell transplant. The TCR comes from a male patient aged 2-15 years who had a stem cell transplant for chronic granulomatous disease, so the T cells may come from the graft donor. The chain links TRBV29-1 to TRBJ2-7; the match to TRBD2 covers 8 bases. CDR3 region: CSVEGQVAGGSEQYF. The CDR3 coding sequence is TGCAGCGTTGAAGGTCAAGTCGCGGGAGGATCCGAGCAGTACTTC.